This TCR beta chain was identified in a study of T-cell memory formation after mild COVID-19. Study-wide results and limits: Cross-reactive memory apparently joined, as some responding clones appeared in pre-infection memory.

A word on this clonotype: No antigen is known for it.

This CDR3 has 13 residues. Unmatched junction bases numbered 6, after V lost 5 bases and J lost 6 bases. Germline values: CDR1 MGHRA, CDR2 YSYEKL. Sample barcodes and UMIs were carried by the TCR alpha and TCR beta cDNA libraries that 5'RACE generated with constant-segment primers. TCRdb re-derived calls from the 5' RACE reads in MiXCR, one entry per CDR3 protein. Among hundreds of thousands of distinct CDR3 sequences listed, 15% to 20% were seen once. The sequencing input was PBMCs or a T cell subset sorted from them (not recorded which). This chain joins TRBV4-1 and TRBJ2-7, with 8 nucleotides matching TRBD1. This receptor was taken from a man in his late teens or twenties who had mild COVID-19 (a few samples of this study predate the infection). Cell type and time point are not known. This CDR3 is CASSGQGSSEQYF. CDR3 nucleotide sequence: TGCGCCAGCAGCGGACAGGGAAGTAGCGAGCAGTACTTC.